These 10 T cell receptor beta chains share one sample of origin, sequenced in a study of T cells in Graves' hyperthyroidism and ophthalmopathy. Amplification of TCR beta CDR3 regions was performed using RNA transcripts as template. The TCR CDR3 first-round RT-PCR relied on the HTBI primer set. TCRdb itself ran the multiplex PCR reads through MiXCR, one entry per CDR3 protein. The sample contains some 340,000 distinct CDR3 sequences, approximately 15% of which appear only once. Sequenced sample: blood. These receptors came from a woman aged 40 to 55 with Graves' ophthalmopathy.

The chain combines TRBV28 with TRBJ2-5; D unclear. This CDR3 has 11 amino acids. Trimming stripped 8 bases from V and 5 bases from J, with 9 bases between. CDR1 is MDHEN, CDR2 SYDVKM, per germline. The CDR3 loop is CASSGVETQYF. The CDR3 nucleotides read TGTGCCAGCTCGGGTGTCGAGACCCAGTACTTC.

This clonotype was observed a few times. The J gene is TRBJ2-1, the V gene TRBV20-1, with 7 nucleotides matching TRBD2. CDR3 length: 15 residues. The germline V gene encodes CDR1 DFQATT and CDR2 SNEGSKA (reference sequence). With V trimmed by 5 bases and J by 4 bases, 11 bases remained unmatched. CDR3 sequence: CSAPEAGAPYNEQFF. CDR3 nucleotide sequence: TGCAGTGCTCCCGAGGCGGGAGCGCCGTACAATGAGCAGTTCTTC.

This chain connects TRBV7-2 to TRBJ1-5, with 11 positions matching TRBD1. This CDR3 has 17 residues. V lost 4 bases to trimming and J lost 2 bases; unmatched junction nucleotides: 7. Per the germline V gene, CDR1 is SGHTA and CDR2 is FQGNSA. The DNA for the CDR3 is TGTGCCAGCAGCTCGTGGACAGGGGGCGAGCGCAATCAGCCCCAGCATTTT. This sequence encodes CASSSWTGGERNQPQHF.

Here the CDR3 reads CSASPMLSQETQYF. CDR3 bases: TGCAGTGCTAGTCCGATGTTAAGCCAAGAGACCCAGTACTTC. The chain uses TRBV20-1 and TRBJ2-5; D is undetermined. V was trimmed by 3 bases and J by 1 base, leaving 12 bases between them. CDR3 length: 14 amino acids. Germline V CDR1 and CDR2: DFQATT, SNEGSKA (reference sequence).

As for this clonotype: A much bigger clone sits one base away, suggesting this may be a read error. The chain joins TRBV20-1 to TRBJ2-1; TRBD2 matches at 11 bases. Germline values: CDR1 DFQATT, CDR2 SNEGSKA (reference sequence). The CDR3 has 17 residues. CDR3: CSARASPSGGSYSEQFF. The CDR3 DNA reads TGCAGTGCTAGAGCATCCCCTAGCGGGGGGTCCTACAGTGAGCAGTTCTTC.

This clonotype was observed a few times. This chain joins TRBV5-5 and TRBJ1-1, with TRBD1 as a possible D gene (5 bases). Trimming took off 4 bases at V and 0 bases at J, with 10 bases between the two ends. Germline CDR1 reads SGHKS; CDR2 reads YYEKEE (reference sequence). The CDR3 extends over 14 amino acids. The CDR3 DNA reads as TGTGCCAGCAGCGCGGGACGTATGAACACTGAAGCTTTCTTT. Protein: CASSAGRMNTEAFF.

This clonotype was seen at least ten times. The J gene is TRBJ2-7, the V gene TRBV29-1, with D unclear. The CDR3 runs to 14 residues. The V end was cut by 4 bases, the J end by 0 bases, with 13 bases between. Germline V gene sequence: CDR1 SQVTM, CDR2 ANQGSEA. CDR3: CSVGGKGSSYEQYF. Here the CDR3 DNA reads TGCAGCGTTGGAGGTAAGGGATCCTCCTACGAGCAGTACTTC.

This clonotype has a count of ten or more. This chain links TRBV5-5 with TRBJ1-2; D call uncertain. The germline CDR1 and CDR2 sequences are SGHKS and YYEKEE (reference sequence). V dropped 5 bases and J dropped 4 bases, with 12 bases sitting between them. The CDR3 covers 13 residues. CDR3 in DNA: TGTGCCAGCAGTTCTACAGAGCTCTATGGCTACACCTTC. Protein product: CASSSTELYGYTF.

At least ten counts were recorded for this clonotype. V and J are TRBV27 and TRBJ2-2; D is uncertain. Germline assignment: CDR1 MNHEY and CDR2 SMNVEV (reference sequence). This CDR3 is 13 amino acids long. With 6 bases removed from V and 4 bases from J, the gap between germline ends came to 9 bases. The CDR3 DNA reads as TGTGCCAGCAGCACGATTGGCACCGGGGAGCTGTTTTTT. This codes for CASSTIGTGELFF.

This rearrangement joins TRBV19 to TRBJ1-2; the D is unclear. The CDR3 totals 14 residues. Germline V gene sequence: CDR1 LNHDA, CDR2 SQIVND (reference sequence). V was trimmed by 3 bases and J by 3 bases, leaving 11 bases between them. This CDR3 reads CASSMSPGHYGYTF. The CDR3 DNA reads TGTGCCAGTAGTATGAGTCCCGGCCACTATGGCTACACCTTC.